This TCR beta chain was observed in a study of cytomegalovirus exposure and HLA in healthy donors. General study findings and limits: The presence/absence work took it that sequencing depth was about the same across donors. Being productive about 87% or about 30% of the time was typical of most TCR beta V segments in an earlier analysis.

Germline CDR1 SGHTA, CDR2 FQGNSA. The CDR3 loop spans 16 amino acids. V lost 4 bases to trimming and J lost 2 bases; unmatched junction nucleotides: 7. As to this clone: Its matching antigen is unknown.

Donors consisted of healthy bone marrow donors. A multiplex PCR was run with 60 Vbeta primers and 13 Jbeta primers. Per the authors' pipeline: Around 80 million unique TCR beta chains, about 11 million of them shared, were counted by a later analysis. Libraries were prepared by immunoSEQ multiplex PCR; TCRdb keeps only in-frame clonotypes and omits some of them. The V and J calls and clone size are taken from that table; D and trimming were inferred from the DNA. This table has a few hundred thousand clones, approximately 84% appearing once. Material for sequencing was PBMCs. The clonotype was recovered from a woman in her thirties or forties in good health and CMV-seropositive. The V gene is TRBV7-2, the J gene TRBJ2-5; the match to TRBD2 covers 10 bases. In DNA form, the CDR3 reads TGTGCCAGCAGCTCCAATATAGCGGGAGGACAAGAGACCCAGTACTTC. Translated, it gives CASSSNIAGGQETQYF.